Shown below are 5 T cell receptor beta chains from a single sample sequenced in a study of lymphopenia after photon versus proton radiotherapy (dated by TCRdb to the late 2010s). Libraries were made using the immunoSEQ multiplex PCR assay. TCRdb took over this immuneACCESS table, retaining in-frame rearrangements with V and J assigned. Such tables are incomplete; in checked studies, under half of the missing clones stem from an unresolved V gene, and the remainder is unexplained. Present in this sample are approximately 91,000 clones, around 88% of which were seen just once. Jointly, the top ten make up more than 1.2% of the sample. The sequences come from peripheral blood, collected from a patient treated with proton-based radiotherapy. These receptors were taken from a man aged 60 to 75 with pancreatic cancer.

The chain combines TRBV11-3 with TRBJ2-7; no definite D call. V was pared by 5 bases and J by 2 bases, with 7 bases between. Germline V gene lookup returns CDR1 SGHNT and CDR2 YENEEA. This CDR3 has 12 amino acids. The CDR3 sequence: CASSPATYEQYF. The CDR3, as DNA: TGTGCCAGCAGCCCGGCCACCTACGAGCAGTACTTC.

This sequence joins TRBV7-9 and TRBJ1-1, with a weak D call TRBD1 (6 bases). The CDR3 consists of 13 residues. Germline values: CDR1 SEHNR, CDR2 FQNEAQ (reference sequence). The V gene lost 8 bases and the J gene lost 7 bases, with 17 bases spanning the gap. CDR3: CASQRGGLDEAFF. As DNA, the CDR3 is TGTGCCAGCCAAAGGGGGGGGTTGGATGAAGCTTTCTTT.

V is TRBV6-5 and J is TRBJ2-7; TRBD1 is a possible D gene (6 bases). The CDR3 has 16 amino acids. In germline, CDR1 is MNHEY, CDR2 SVGAGI. V was trimmed by 4 bases and J by 6 bases, leaving 22 bases between them. The CDR3 nucleotides are TGTGCCAGCAGTTCCCACCCGATTACAGGGCTCGGCGAGCAGTACTTC. Its protein product is CASSSHPITGLGEQYF.

This clone occurred a few times. The V gene is TRBV25-1, the J gene TRBJ1-4; 7 positions match TRBD1. Germline values: CDR1 MGHDK, CDR2 SYGVNS. The CDR3 sequence is 14 residues long. Trimming removed 2 bases from V and 8 bases from J; junction bases left unmatched: 5. The CDR3 sequence is CASSEPTGLEKLFF. The CDR3 coding sequence is TGTGCCAGCAGTGAACCGACAGGGTTGGAAAAACTGTTTTTT.

The chain uses TRBV10-3 and TRBJ2-3; 14 nucleotides match TRBD2. V gave up 7 bases and J gave up 5 bases; unmatched junction bases: 11. The CDR3 length is 17 residues. The germline gives CDR1 ENHRY, CDR2 SYGVKD. This CDR3 reads CAITAGLAGGKEDTQYF. CDR3 bases: TGTGCCATCACCGCTGGACTAGCGGGAGGAAAGGAAGATACGCAGTATTTT.